This TCR beta chain was sequenced in a study of a mutant IDH1 vaccine in newly diagnosed glioma. This clone has only a few counts. What it binds is unknown. Time point indicated: week 47, end of study. The vaccine gave 300 ug of a 20-mer mutant IDH1 peptide subcutaneously per dose. J lost 7 bases, V lost 1 base, and 5 bases had no gene match. Germline V CDR1 and CDR2: SEHNR, FQNEAQ (reference sequence). This CDR3 contains 16 residues. Assay: immunoSEQ multiplex PCR; the TCRdb copy retains only in-frame clones and omits some. The data hold about 94,000 clones, with 85% to 90% observed a single time. This specimen was PBMCs, taken from a glioma patient whose treatment included an IDH1 peptide vaccine. This receptor was identified in a woman aged 45-65 years with glioma. The rearrangement joins TRBV7-9 to TRBJ2-1; 12 bases map to TRBD2. The CDR3 is CASSLGTSGRFNEQFF. The CDR3 DNA sequence: TGTGCCAGCAGCTTAGGCACTAGCGGGAGGTTTAATGAGCAGTTCTTC.